One and the same sample provided the 13 T cell receptor beta chains below, sequenced in a study of shared clonotypes between healthy human individuals. TCRdb's copy holds only in-frame clones and misses some; the assay was immunoSEQ multiplex PCR. The sample has around 1.5 million clones, approximately 98% seen once. Sequencing used naive CD4+ T cells sorted from blood. Subset specified: CD45RA+ positively selected. All receptors come from a man in his thirties or forties in good health.

V gene TRBV9 combines with J gene TRBJ2-2; no definite D call. The CDR3 spans 16 residues. The V gene's germline CDR1 is SGDLS and CDR2 YYNGEE. V lost 1 base to trimming and J lost 4 bases, with 14 bases between them. The CDR3: CASSVIVGSGTGELFF. In DNA form, the CDR3 reads TGTGCCAGCAGCGTAATTGTTGGGTCCGGCACCGGGGAGCTGTTTTTT.

This clone was found once. The V and J genes are TRBV10-2 and TRBJ2-1, with a tentative D call TRBD2 (6 bases). Trimming took off 7 bases at V and 4 bases at J, with 11 bases between the two ends. Germline values: CDR1 WSHSY, CDR2 SAAADI. This CDR3 region has 13 residues. The CDR3 sequence is CASNAGTYNEQFF. CDR3 nucleotide sequence: TGCGCCAGCAATGCGGGAACTTACAATGAGCAGTTCTTC.

The chain has TRBV27 and TRBJ2-7; D is ambiguous. In germline, CDR1 is MNHEY, CDR2 SMNVEV (reference sequence). V was shortened by 5 bases and J by 2 bases, with 13 bases between the two germline ends. CDR3 length: 14 residues. The CDR3 DNA reads as TGTGCCAGCAGTCCCAAGGTCGGAGCCTACGAGCAGTACTTC. As protein: CASSPKVGAYEQYF.

This clone appeared a single time. The CDR3 loop is CASSFGLAGAETQYF. CDR3 coding DNA: TGTGCCAGCAGCTTTGGACTAGCGGGAGCGGAGACCCAGTACTTC. The chain carries TRBV7-9 and TRBJ2-5; TRBD2 aligns across 13 bases. The CDR3 length is 15 residues. Germline CDR1 SEHNR, CDR2 FQNEAQ (reference sequence). J gave up 5 bases and V 3 bases, and 3 bases lay outside the gene matches. The whole variable domain, remainder taken from reference TRBV7-9 and TRBJ2-5, is DTGVSQNPRHKITKRGQNVTFRCDPISEHNRLYWYRQTLGQGPEFLTYFQNEAQLEKSRLLSDRFSAERPKGSFSTLEIQRTEQGDSAMYLCASSFGLAGAETQYFGPGTRLLVL.

This clone was picked up one time. This chain uses TRBV9 with TRBJ2-1; possibly TRBD2 for D (6 bases). Trimming removed 4 bases at V and 4 bases at J, with 15 bases between. Germline CDR1 reads SGDLS; CDR2 reads YYNGEE. The CDR3 is 15 residues long. In nucleotides, the CDR3 is TGTGCCAGCAGCCCAGAACTAGCACGGTACAATGAGCAGTTCTTC. Its translation: CASSPELARYNEQFF.

The chain combines TRBV6-1 with TRBJ1-2; D unclear. The CDR3 is made up of 14 amino acids. The germline V gene encodes CDR1 MNHNS and CDR2 SASEGT. Trimming shortened V by 2 bases and J by 6 bases, and 13 bases separated the two germline ends. The CDR3 DNA follows: TGTGCCAGCAGTGAACTAAGCAGCAACGATGGCTACACCTTC. Amino acid sequence: CASSELSSNDGYTF.

The chain is built from TRBV25-1 and TRBJ1-1; no definite D call. CDR3 length: 12 amino acids. The germline CDR1 and CDR2 sequences are MGHDK and SYGVNS. Trimming removed 5 bases at V and 7 bases at J, with 11 bases between. This CDR3 is CASSLNSVEAFF. CDR3 nucleotide sequence: TGTGCCAGCAGTCTTAATTCGGTTGAAGCTTTCTTT.

For the CDR3, the DNA is TGTGCCAGCAGCGTGGGAGCAACAAAGGTCGACGAGCAGTACTTC. Its translation: CASSVGATKVDEQYF. The V and J genes are TRBV7-8 and TRBJ2-7; D might be TRBD2 (5 bases). Trimming removed 5 bases from V and 5 bases from J, with 19 bases in between. Germline V gene data show CDR1 as SGHVS and CDR2 as FQNEAQ. This CDR3 region has 15 residues. The complete variable domain, with remaining parts taken from reference TRBV7-8 and TRBJ2-7, reads GAGVSQSPRYKVAKRGQDVALRCDPISGHVSLFWYQQALGQGPEFLTYFQNEAQLDKSGLPSDRFFAERPEGSVSTLKIQRTQQEDSAVYLCASSVGATKVDEQYFGPGTRLTVT.

The genes are TRBV11-2 and TRBJ2-3, with 10 bases that match TRBD2. The V and J ends lost 3 bases and 6 bases, in that order; junction bases with no gene match: 3. The CDR3 consists of 14 residues. Germline assignment: CDR1 SGHAT and CDR2 FQNNGV. CDR3: CASSFVLAGDTQYF. CDR3 sequence (DNA): TGTGCCAGCAGCTTTGTACTAGCGGGGGATACGCAGTATTTT. Complete variable domain (other parts from reference TRBV11-2 and TRBJ2-3): EAGVAQSPRYKIIEKRQSVAFWCNPISGHATLYWYQQILGQGPKLLIQFQNNGVVDDSQLPKDRFSAERLKGVDSTLKIQPAKLEDSAVYLCASSFVLAGDTQYFGPGTRLTVL.

The chain recombines TRBV19 with TRBJ2-6; the match to TRBD2 covers 13 bases. CDR3 length: 18 residues. Germline V CDR1 and CDR2: LNHDA, SQIVND (reference sequence). V shed 3 bases and J 0 bases; nucleotides not matched to a gene: 2. CDR3 region: CASSMGLAGNSGANVLTF. DNA for the CDR3: TGTGCCAGTAGTATGGGACTAGCGGGAAACTCTGGGGCCAACGTCCTGACTTTC.

The rearrangement links TRBV19 to TRBJ1-5; 9 bases match TRBD1. CDR1 and CDR2 from the germline V gene are LNHDA and SQIVND (reference sequence). J was trimmed by 1 base and V by 6 bases; bases with no gene match: 7. The CDR3 runs to 16 residues. CDR3 DNA sequence: TGTGCCAGTAGCCGGACAGGGGTTTGGAGCAATCAGCCCCAGCATTTT. It codes for CASSRTGVWSNQPQHF.

On this clone itself: Other DNA sequences in the sample encode the same CDR3. The chain carries TRBV29-1 and TRBJ2-3, with D hard to call. The V and J ends lost 2 bases and 1 base respectively, with 4 bases between them. Germline-derived CDR1 and CDR2 are SQVTM and ANQGSEA. This CDR3 is built from 12 residues. This CDR3 is CSVERGTDTQYF. CDR3 bases: TGCAGCGTTGAACGCGGCACAGATACGCAGTATTTT.

The J gene is TRBJ2-5, the V gene TRBV5-4; 11 bases match TRBD1. The trim removed 4 bases at V and 5 bases at J, leaving 7 bases unmatched. In germline, CDR1 is SGHNT, CDR2 YYREEE (reference sequence). The CDR3 runs 15 residues. The CDR3 DNA sequence: TGTGCCAGCAGCGCGGACAGGGGGCGAGGGGAGACCCAGTACTTC. Translation gives CASSADRGRGETQYF.